The following is a T cell receptor (beta chain) sequence with its context. These data belong to a study of blood T cell repertoires in COVID-19. Recruited during active infection, patients (from Seattle) were subsequently followed longitudinally. Source study methods: Amplifying reference gene primers gave estimates of nucleated cell counts. The assay was immunoSEQ multiplex PCR, and TCRdb's table has in-frame clones only and misses some. The DNA gave D and trimming, while V, J and clone size come from that table. The sample includes 150,000 to 200,000 clones, 82% of them seen just once. The specimen was peripheral blood. The origin of this receptor is a woman between 55 and 75 years old with COVID-19, enrolled during active disease.

Written as DNA, the CDR3 is TGCGCCAGCAGCTTTGCGGCAGGGCGAAATGAGCAGTTCTTC. This translates into CASSFAAGRNEQFF. The chain has TRBV5-1 and TRBJ2-1; D perhaps matches TRBD1 (5 bases). The CDR3 covers 14 residues. CDR1 SGHRS and CDR2 YFSETQ come from the germline V gene. The ends were cut back, 2 bases at V and 7 bases at J, with 13 bases in the middle.